This T cell receptor beta chain was documented in a study of cytomegalovirus exposure and HLA in healthy donors. The PCR was carried out with 60 Vbeta primers and 13 Jbeta primers. Produced via immunoSEQ multiplex PCR; TCRdb's table is partial and in-frame only. The sample contains more than 150,000 clones, 80% of which appear only once. The CDR3 spans 16 residues. Trimming stripped 4 bases from V and 0 bases from J, with 10 bases between. Germline V gene lookup returns CDR1 SNHLY and CDR2 FYNNEI. The genes are TRBV2 and TRBJ2-6; D is unclear. The TCR sequence derives from a man in his forties in good health and CMV-seropositive. The sequenced sample was PBMCs. As DNA, the CDR3 is TGTGCCAGCAGTGTCTCTAGGCTCTCTGGGGCCAACGTCCTGACTTTC. Translation: CASSVSRLSGANVLTF.